These 29 T cell receptor beta chains originate from one sample sequenced in a study of T cells after posttransplantation cyclophosphamide. The data were produced by immunoSEQ multiplex PCR, yet TCRdb's version contains in-frame clones alone and is incomplete. Seen here are 18,000 or so clones, 83% observed once, and the top ten hold about 9.1%. Sequencing input: memory CD4+ T cells sorted from blood. The receptor set was obtained from a man aged 25-40 years in good health and a related stem cell transplant donor.

J is TRBJ1-1 and V is TRBV29-1, with D possibly matching TRBD1 (5 bases). The CDR3 totals 14 residues. Trimming removed 6 bases from V and 3 bases from J, with 17 bases in between. CDR1 is SQVTM and CDR2 is ANQGSEA in the germline V gene. The CDR3 is CSVIIYGGDTEAFF. In DNA, the CDR3 is TGCAGCGTGATTATCTACGGGGGGGACACTGAAGCTTTCTTT.

The rearrangement links TRBV7-9 to TRBJ2-3, with D unclear. This CDR3 is 13 amino acids long. Trimming shortened V by 3 bases and J by 4 bases, and 8 bases separated the two germline ends. The germline gives CDR1 SEHNR, CDR2 FQNEAQ (reference sequence). This CDR3 is CASSLGLSDTQYF. The CDR3 DNA is TGTGCCAGCAGCTTGGGCCTCTCAGATACGCAGTATTTT.

The V gene is TRBV19, the J gene TRBJ1-5, with TRBD1 matching 8 bases. The V gene's germline CDR1 is LNHDA and CDR2 SQIVND (reference sequence). V dropped 6 bases and J dropped 2; count of bases not matched to a gene: 18. The CDR3 has 19 amino acids. The CDR3 region is CASRLNGWTGRLGNQPQHF. The CDR3 DNA sequence: TGTGCCAGTAGACTCAACGGATGGACAGGGAGGTTGGGCAATCAGCCCCAGCATTTT.

This chain links TRBV5-1 with TRBJ2-1; tentative D call: TRBD2 (5 bases). Trimming cost V 3 bases and J 11 bases, with 21 bases left between them. The germline V gene has CDR1 SGHRS and CDR2 YFSETQ. The CDR3 contains 15 residues. CDR3 loop: CASSSTLGDSQQQFF. As DNA, the CDR3 is TGCGCCAGCAGCTCGACCCTCGGGGATTCCCAGCAGCAGTTCTTC.

The CDR3 is CASSSTDIGEQFF. The CDR3 DNA sequence: TGTGCCAGCAGCTCAACAGATATAGGTGAGCAGTTCTTC. The J gene is TRBJ2-1, the V gene TRBV13; D remains ambiguous. CDR1 is PRHDT, CDR2 FYEKMQ, per germline (reference sequence). CDR3 length: 13 residues. Trimming left V 4 bases short and J 9 bases short, with 13 bases between.

The V and J genes are TRBV5-1 and TRBJ2-7, with a weak D call TRBD1 (5 bases). The germline V gene has CDR1 SGHRS and CDR2 YFSETQ. V lost 2 bases and J lost 2, with 8 bases in between. This CDR3 has 13 residues. The chain's CDR3 is CASSFDSAYEQYF. CDR3 coding DNA: TGCGCCAGCAGCTTCGACAGCGCCTACGAGCAGTACTTC.

In this sample, this clone turned up a few times. The chain joins TRBV19 to TRBJ2-7; 9 bases are a match to TRBD1. Germline CDR1 and CDR2: LNHDA and SQIVND (reference sequence). This CDR3 has 13 amino acids. Trimming at V came to 6 bases and at J to 6 bases, leaving 6 bases not matched to a gene. CDR3 region: CASRRDRGGEQYF. For the CDR3, the DNA is TGTGCCAGTAGACGAGACAGGGGGGGCGAGCAGTACTTC. The entire variable domain, with the rest obtained from reference TRBV19 and TRBJ2-7, is as follows: DGGITQSPKYLFRKEGQNVTLSCEQNLNHDAMYWYRQDPGQGLRLIYYSQIVNDFQKGDIAEGYSVSREKKESFPLTVTSAQKNPTAFYLCASRRDRGGEQYFGPGTRLTVT.

The V call is TRBV7-6, the J call TRBJ1-6; unclear D gene. The CDR3 sequence is 14 residues long. The V gene's germline CDR1 is SGHVS and CDR2 FNYEAQ. Between the trimmed V and J ends, which lost 4 bases and 9 bases, there was a span of 13 bases. The CDR3 coding sequence is TGTGCCAGCAGCTCTCCCGGGATTGGTTCACCCCTCCACTTT. This translates into CASSSPGIGSPLHF.

The chain's CDR3 is CASSLVRRNTGELFF. In nucleotides, the CDR3 is TGTGCCAGCAGCTTAGTCCGCAGGAACACCGGGGAGCTGTTTTTT. The rearrangement joins TRBV7-8 to TRBJ2-2; D unclear. The germline gives CDR1 SGHVS, CDR2 FQNEAQ. CDR3 length: 15 residues. V was clipped by 1 base and J by 1 base, with 7 bases between them.

The chain combines TRBV7-9 with TRBJ2-7, with 9 bases lining up with TRBD1. Trimming cost V 1 base and J 0 bases; bases outside gene matches: 10. Germline CDR1 reads SEHNR; CDR2 reads FQNEAQ (reference sequence). This CDR3 contains 18 residues. The CDR3 coding sequence is TGTGCCAGCAGCTTAGTAACCCGCCGGGACAGGGACTCCTACGAGCAGTACTTC. This translates into CASSLVTRRDRDSYEQYF.

The CDR3 DNA is TGTGCCAGCAGCCCGGGGGGGCGAATGAACACTGAAGCTTTCTTT. Its protein is CASSPGGRMNTEAFF. J is TRBJ1-1 and V is TRBV5-6; D is perhaps TRBD1 (6 bases). Trimming removed 4 bases from V and 0 bases from J, with 13 bases in between. CDR1 and CDR2 from the germline V gene are SGHDT and YYEEEE. The CDR3 runs 15 residues.

The chain has TRBV12-2 and TRBJ1-1. TRBV12-2 is labeled a pseudogene. This CDR3 has 16 amino acids. The CDR3: CASRSERTRGCTEAFF. The CDR3 region has the DNA TGTGCAAGTCGCTCCGAAAGGACCCGGGGATGCACTGAAGCTTTCTTT.

The chain has TRBV19 and TRBJ1-1; 7 bases line up with TRBD1. Germline CDR1 is LNHDA and CDR2 is SQIVND (reference sequence). V lost 5 bases to trimming and J lost 3 bases; unmatched junction nucleotides: 18. The CDR3 is 18 residues long. CDR3 bases: TGTGCCAGTAGTTCCAGAATCCCGACAGGGATAGGTTACACTGAAGCTTTCTTT. Protein: CASSSRIPTGIGYTEAFF. The whole variable domain, remainder taken from reference TRBV19 and TRBJ1-1, is DGGITQSPKYLFRKEGQNVTLSCEQNLNHDAMYWYRQDPGQGLRLIYYSQIVNDFQKGDIAEGYSVSREKKESFPLTVTSAQKNPTAFYLCASSSRIPTGIGYTEAFFGQGTRLTVV.

The V and J genes are TRBV19 and TRBJ2-5, with a possible D match to TRBD1 (6 bases). The CDR3 contains 13 residues. Germline V gene sequence: CDR1 LNHDA, CDR2 SQIVND (reference sequence). With 3 bases removed from V and 4 bases from J, the gap between germline ends came to 9 bases. DNA for the CDR3: TGTGCCAGTAGTATGGGCAGGGGAGAGACCCAGTACTTC. Protein: CASSMGRGETQYF.

This clone was found once. The chain employs TRBV7-2 and TRBJ2-1; TRBD2 aligns across 9 bases. This CDR3 comprises 16 residues. The ends lost 1 base at V and 4 bases at J; junction bases unmatched: 5. Germline assignment: CDR1 SGHTA and CDR2 FQGNSA. DNA of the CDR3: TGTGCCAGCAGCTTAGAGGGGCGGGGGGGTTACAATGAGCAGTTCTTC. Amino acid sequence: CASSLEGRGGYNEQFF. The full variable domain, in which reference TRBV7-2 and TRBJ2-1 provide the parts outside the CDR3, is GAGVSQSPSNKVTEKGKDVELRCDPISGHTALYWYRQSLGQGLEFLIYFQGNSAPDKSGLPSDRFSAERTGGSVSTLTIQRTQQEDSAVYLCASSLEGRGGYNEQFFGPGTRLTVL.

This chain uses TRBV9 with TRBJ2-7, with 8 bases aligning to TRBD2. J lost 0 bases, V lost 0 bases, and 2 bases had no gene match. Germline CDR1 is SGDLS and CDR2 is YYNGEE. This CDR3 region has 15 residues. CDR3 in amino acids: CASSVGAGGSYEQYF. The CDR3 coding sequence is TGTGCCAGCAGCGTAGGGGCGGGGGGCTCCTACGAGCAGTACTTC.

This clone was observed a handful of times. This chain joins TRBV19 and TRBJ2-5; 11 nucleotides align to TRBD1. This CDR3 contains 15 residues. The V and J ends lost 4 bases and 4 bases, in that order; junction bases with no gene match: 5. Per germline, CDR1 LNHDA and CDR2 SQIVND (reference sequence). CDR3 sequence (DNA): TGTGCCAGTAGTAGCAGGACAGGGGGCGCAGAGACCCAGTACTTC. Translated, it gives CASSSRTGGAETQYF.

This clone was recorded a few times. The chain employs TRBV2 and TRBJ2-7; the match to TRBD2 covers 8 bases. Germline V gene data show CDR1 as SNHLY and CDR2 as FYNNEI. CDR3 length: 13 amino acids. The ends lost 7 bases at V and 3 bases at J; junction bases unmatched: 5. CDR3 in amino acids: CASMASGGYEQYF. CDR3 nucleotide sequence: TGTGCCAGCATGGCCAGCGGGGGCTACGAGCAGTACTTC.

This clone has only one observation. The chain recombines TRBV5-4 with TRBJ2-1, with TRBD2 matching 7 bases. Germline assignment: CDR1 SGHNT and CDR2 YYREEE (reference sequence). The V gene end was trimmed by 4 bases and the J gene end by 8 bases; junction bases not matched to a gene: 6. The CDR3 length is 13 residues. CDR3 loop: CASSGEGRDEQFF. The CDR3 nucleotides read TGTGCCAGCAGCGGCGAGGGGAGGGATGAGCAGTTCTTC.

This clone was observed a few times. The chain carries TRBV6-4 and TRBJ2-2; D call uncertain. V dropped 0 bases and J dropped 3 bases, with 14 bases sitting between them. CDR1 MRHNA and CDR2 SNTAGT come from the germline V gene. The CDR3 sequence is 17 residues long. The CDR3: CASSDSILSGDTGELFF. In DNA form, the CDR3 reads TGTGCCAGCAGTGACTCGATTCTTTCAGGCGACACCGGGGAGCTGTTTTTT.

This chain links TRBV27 with TRBJ1-2; the D is unclear. V dropped 6 bases and J dropped 2 bases, with 10 bases sitting between them. Germline lookup yields CDR1 MNHEY and CDR2 SMNVEV (reference sequence). The CDR3 covers 13 residues. The CDR3 DNA reads TGTGCCAGCAGCCCTGAGGAAAACTATGGCTACACCTTC. It yields the protein CASSPEENYGYTF.

This chain links TRBV9 with TRBJ1-2; D may be TRBD1 (6 bases). V dropped 2 bases and J dropped 8 bases, with 13 bases sitting between them. Germline V gene sequence: CDR1 SGDLS, CDR2 YYNGEE. This CDR3 has 13 amino acids. The CDR3 spells CASSVRPGEGYTF. The DNA for the CDR3 is TGTGCCAGCAGCGTTCGGCCAGGGGAAGGCTACACCTTC.

The chain joins TRBV5-1 to TRBJ2-3; the D gene is possibly TRBD2 (5 bases). Germline CDR1 reads SGHRS; CDR2 reads YFSETQ. Trimming removed 0 bases from V and 7 bases from J, with 9 bases in between. The CDR3 spans 13 residues. This CDR3 is CASSLGGLNTQYF. CDR3 DNA: TGCGCCAGCAGCTTGGGAGGACTGAATACGCAGTATTTT.

The DNA of the CDR3 is TGCAGCGCCAGCAGGGGCGTGAACACCGGGGAGCTGTTTTTT. It codes for CSASRGVNTGELFF. This chain links TRBV29-1 with TRBJ2-2; D may be TRBD1 (6 bases). Germline assignment: CDR1 SQVTM and CDR2 ANQGSEA. Trimming shortened V by 7 bases and J by 1 base, and 13 bases separated the two germline ends. The CDR3 is 14 residues long.

The chain is built from TRBV6-1 and TRBJ2-3; 8 nucleotides line up with TRBD2. The germline gives CDR1 MNHNS, CDR2 SASEGT. The CDR3 length is 17 residues. The V segment lost 4 bases and the J segment 2 bases; nucleotides outside the gene matches: 11. CDR3 coding DNA: TGTGCCAGCAGTGCTAGCCCCCCGCGGGGGGCCACAGATACGCAGTATTTT. Translation: CASSASPPRGATDTQYF.

The chain combines TRBV7-3 with TRBJ2-1, with TRBD1 as a possible D gene (6 bases). Germline V gene lookup returns CDR1 SGHTA and CDR2 FQGTGA. The V and J ends lost 4 bases and 10 bases respectively, with 11 bases between them. The CDR3 is 12 amino acids. CDR3 residues: CASSSSGTEQFF. The DNA for the CDR3 is TGTGCCAGCAGCTCCTCCGGGACAGAGCAGTTCTTC.

This rearrangement joins TRBV29-1 to TRBJ1-1; 10 bases align to TRBD1. The germline V gene has CDR1 SQVTM and CDR2 ANQGSEA. The CDR3 is 11 residues long. V dropped 5 bases and J dropped 11; count of bases not matched to a gene: 5. CDR3 amino acids: CSVWGQGNAFF. The CDR3 nucleotides read TGCAGCGTTTGGGGACAGGGGAACGCTTTCTTT.

The CDR3 sequence: CASSPGGPQGEQYF. Written as DNA, the CDR3 is TGTGCCAGCAGCCCGGGGGGGCCTCAGGGCGAGCAGTACTTC. The chain employs TRBV6-4 and TRBJ2-7; 8 bases are shared with TRBD2. V was pared by 6 bases and J by 6 bases, with 10 bases of the junction left unmatched. Germline V lookup: CDR1 MRHNA, CDR2 SNTAGT. This CDR3 is built from 14 residues.

The gene calls are TRBV6-1 and TRBJ2-1, with 11 bases identical to TRBD2. The CDR3 consists of 14 residues. From germline, CDR1 is MNHNS and CDR2 SASEGT. Unmatched junction bases numbered 6, after V lost 7 bases and J lost 7 bases. The CDR3 DNA reads as TGTGCCAGCACCATAGCGGGGGGGAGAAATGAGCAGTTCTTC. Translating gives CASTIAGGRNEQFF.